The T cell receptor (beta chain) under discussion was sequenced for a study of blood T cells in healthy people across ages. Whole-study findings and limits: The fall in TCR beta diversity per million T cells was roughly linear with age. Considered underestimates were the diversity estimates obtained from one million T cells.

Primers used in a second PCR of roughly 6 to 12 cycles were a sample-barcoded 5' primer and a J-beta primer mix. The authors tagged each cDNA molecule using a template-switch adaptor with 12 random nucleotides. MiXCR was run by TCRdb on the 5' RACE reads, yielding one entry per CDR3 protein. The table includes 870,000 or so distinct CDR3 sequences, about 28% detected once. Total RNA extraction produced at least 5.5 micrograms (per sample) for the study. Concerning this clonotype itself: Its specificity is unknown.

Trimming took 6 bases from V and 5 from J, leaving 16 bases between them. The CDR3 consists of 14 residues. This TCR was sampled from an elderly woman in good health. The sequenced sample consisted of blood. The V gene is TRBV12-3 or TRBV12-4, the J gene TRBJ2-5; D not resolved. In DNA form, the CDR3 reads TGTGCCAGCAGCCGCCGGCAGGAACGGGAGACCCAGTACTTC. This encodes CASSRRQERETQYF.